The next 32 T cell receptor beta chains were all read from a single sample in a study of T cells in Graves' hyperthyroidism and ophthalmopathy. Amplification yielded TCR beta CDR3 regions, with RNA transcripts as the source. When the TCR CDR3 underwent first-round RT-PCR, the HTBI primer set was used. TCRdb processed the multiplex PCR reads anew with MiXCR; each CDR3 protein has one entry. Of approximately 610,000 distinct CDR3 sequences listed, about a sixth are singletons. The sequencing sample was made of blood. The source is a young woman with Graves' hyperthyroidism.

In this sample, this clonotype turned up a few times. The gene calls are TRBV30 and TRBJ1-2; D might be TRBD1 (6 bases). The germline V gene has CDR1 GTSNPN and CDR2 SVGIG (reference sequence). The CDR3 covers 13 residues. The germline V and J ends were trimmed by 1 base and 4 bases, with 10 bases remaining between them. Here the CDR3 DNA reads TGTGCCTGGAGTGAGGGGGGCGCCTATGGCTACACCTTC. Its translation: CAWSEGGAYGYTF.

The rearrangement joins TRBV2 to TRBJ1-3, with D hard to call. The CDR3 totals 12 residues. V dropped 4 bases and J dropped 8 bases, with 9 bases sitting between them. Germline-derived CDR1 and CDR2 are SNHLY and FYNNEI. CDR3 DNA sequence: TGTGCCAGCAGTGTGGGCCTTTACACCATATATTTT. Translation gives CASSVGLYTIYF.

This clonotype appeared many times. V and J are TRBV12-3 or TRBV12-4 and TRBJ2-5; TRBD2 agrees at 11 bases. V trimming: 2 bases; J trimming: 5 bases; junction bases outside the gene matches: 1. The CDR3 totals 14 residues. CDR3 sequence (DNA): TGTGCCAGCAGTTTATCTAGCGGGGGGGAGACCCAGTACTTC. Its translation: CASSLSSGGETQYF.

The V gene is TRBV19, the J gene TRBJ1-5; 8 nucleotides align to TRBD1. The CDR3 length is 18 residues. Germline trimming cut 3 bases from V and 0 bases from J; bases unmatched to any gene: 10. Germline CDR1 is LNHDA and CDR2 is SQIVND (reference sequence). For the CDR3, the DNA is TGTGCCAGTAGTATTTTAGGTCAGGGGGCAGGTAGCAATCAGCCCCAGCATTTT. Translating gives CASSILGQGAGSNQPQHF. Variable domain in full (rest from reference TRBV19 and TRBJ1-5): DGGITQSPKYLFRKEGQNVTLSCEQNLNHDAMYWYRQDPGQGLRLIYYSQIVNDFQKGDIAEGYSVSREKKESFPLTVTSAQKNPTAFYLCASSILGQGAGSNQPQHFGDGTRLSIL.

This chain joins TRBV9 and TRBJ1-6; D unresolved. V shed 3 bases and J shed 0 bases, with 13 bases lying between them. This CDR3 comprises 17 residues. CDR1 is SGDLS, CDR2 YYNGEE, per germline. CDR3 sequence: CASSGQRSSSYNSPLHF. CDR3 DNA: TGTGCCAGCAGCGGGCAGCGCAGCAGCTCCTATAATTCACCCCTCCACTTT.

This clonotype showed up many times. This sequence joins TRBV6-1 and TRBJ2-7; D unclear. The CDR3 sequence is 15 residues long. Looked up from germline, CDR1 is MNHNS and CDR2 is SASEGT. The V gene lost 6 bases and the J gene lost 0 bases, with 15 bases spanning the gap. CDR3 DNA: TGTGCCAGCAGACAAGCCAGCGCCGGCTCCTACGAGCAGTACTTC. Its protein is CASRQASAGSYEQYF.

A note on this clonotype: Its ends do not fully match the called genes, so a read error is possible. The chain joins TRBV7-9 to TRBJ2-7, with D perhaps TRBD2 (5 bases). Per germline, CDR1 SEHNR and CDR2 FQNEAQ (reference sequence). The CDR3 runs to 13 residues. CDR3 DNA: TGTGCCACCAGCTTGTCGGGGACCTACGAGCAGTACTTC. Translated: CATSLSGTYEQYF.

Concerning this clonotype: This may be a read error, as it is one base from a much larger clone. CDR3 in DNA: TGTGCCAGCAGTGACTCCCGTAGAAAGGGAGGGACCCAGTACTTC. Amino acids: CASSDSRRKGGTQYF. The chain uses TRBV6-5 and TRBJ2-5, with a weak D call TRBD2 (6 bases). This CDR3 has 15 residues. The V gene's germline CDR1 is MNHEY and CDR2 SVGAGI.

The chain carries TRBV2 and TRBJ2-3; perhaps TRBD1 as D (6 bases). This CDR3 spans 13 amino acids. CDR1 and CDR2 from the germline V gene are SNHLY and FYNNEI. The ends were cut back, 7 bases at V and 6 bases at J, with 14 bases in the middle. CDR3 protein: CASTDRSTDTQYF. The CDR3 DNA reads TGTGCCAGCACCGACAGGTCCACGGATACGCAGTATTTT.

The sample holds a few counts of this clonotype. The chain carries TRBV5-1 and TRBJ2-7; 11 nucleotides align to TRBD2. The CDR3 loop spans 16 amino acids. J was trimmed by 4 bases and V by 4 bases; bases with no gene match: 10. Germline-derived CDR1 and CDR2 are SGHRS and YFSETQ. The CDR3 sequence: CASSPAVAGGPYEQYF. CDR3 sequence (DNA): TGCGCCAGCAGCCCGGCGGTAGCGGGGGGGCCGTACGAGCAGTACTTC.

This clonotype was picked up a small number of times. The chain has TRBV6-1 and TRBJ2-3; D gene unclear. CDR3 length equals 12 residues. Germline lookup yields CDR1 MNHNS and CDR2 SASEGT. V gave up 6 bases and J gave up 5 bases, with 9 bases separating them. CDR3 bases: TGTGCCAGCAGCTCGACAAGAGATACGCAGTATTTT. Translated, it gives CASSSTRDTQYF.

This clonotype has more than one count but fewer than ten. This chain uses TRBV19 with TRBJ1-2, with D unresolved. This CDR3 is built from 14 residues. V shed 3 bases and J shed 8 bases, with 16 bases lying between them. Germline assignment: CDR1 LNHDA and CDR2 SQIVND (reference sequence). CDR3 nucleotide sequence: TGTGCCAGTAGTATGGAACGGGCCCCTCGAGGCTACACCTTC. It specifies CASSMERAPRGYTF.

This clonotype is a singleton in its sample. Just one base apart from a much larger clone, this may be a read error. J is TRBJ2-2 and V is TRBV7-3; 7 nucleotides match TRBD2. CDR3 size: 15 residues. Unmatched junction bases numbered 3, after V lost 5 bases and J lost 0 bases. CDR1 and CDR2 (germline): SGHTA, FQGTGA. For the CDR3, the DNA is TGTGCCAGCAGCCCGGGACTATCGAACACCGGGGAGCTGTTTTTT. Translation: CASSPGLSNTGELFF. Full variable domain (rest looked up from reference TRBV7-3 and TRBJ2-2): GAGVSQTPSNKVTEKGKYVELRCDPISGHTALYWYRQSLGQGPEFLIYFQGTGAADDSGLPNDRFFAVRPEGSVSTLKIQRTERGDSAVYLCASSPGLSNTGELFFGEGSRLTVL.

There are a few counts of this clonotype. The chain has TRBV30 and TRBJ2-3, with TRBD2 as a possible D gene (5 bases). Germline-derived CDR1 and CDR2 are GTSNPN and SVGIG (reference sequence). The CDR3 extends over 14 amino acids. V lost 2 bases and J lost 0, with 9 bases in between. The CDR3 sequence is CAWSPGLSTDTQYF. The CDR3 nucleotides are TGTGCCTGGAGTCCTGGACTGAGCACAGATACGCAGTATTTT.

At least ten counts were recorded for this clonotype. The chain employs TRBV29-1 and TRBJ2-5; 7 nucleotides line up with TRBD1. J was trimmed by 5 bases and V by 6 bases; bases with no gene match: 6. The CDR3 has 12 residues. Germline CDR1 and CDR2: SQVTM and ANQGSEA. The chain's CDR3 is CSVKTGTETQYF. The CDR3 DNA follows: TGCAGCGTCAAGACAGGGACGGAGACCCAGTACTTC.

The chain employs TRBV20-1 and TRBJ2-7; TRBD2 aligns across 9 bases. CDR3 length: 12 residues. Losses at the gene ends were 7 bases for V and 3 bases for J; bases not matched to a gene: 4. CDR1 and CDR2 from the germline V gene are DFQATT and SNEGSKA (reference sequence). CDR3 in DNA: TGCAGTGTGCGAGCGGGGGGCTACGAGCAGTACTTC. Translated: CSVRAGGYEQYF.

This clonotype came up a few times. V is TRBV4-1 and J is TRBJ2-5; possible D gene TRBD2, 6 bases. Germline V gene lookup returns CDR1 MGHRA and CDR2 YSYEKL. V lost 1 base to trimming and J lost 5 bases, with 11 bases between them. This CDR3 spans 14 amino acids. CDR3 loop: CASSQAKEGETQYF. In nucleotides, the CDR3 is TGCGCCAGCAGCCAAGCGAAGGAGGGGGAGACCCAGTACTTC.

This clonotype was counted a few times. The CDR3 sequence: CASSHDARGLSNEQFF. The CDR3, as DNA: TGCGCCAGCAGCCACGATGCTAGGGGGCTGAGCAATGAGCAGTTCTTC. The chain links TRBV4-3 to TRBJ2-1, with 7 bases matching TRBD1. Per germline, CDR1 LGHNA and CDR2 YSLEER. The ends lost 3 bases at V and 6 bases at J; junction bases unmatched: 11. The CDR3 consists of 16 residues.

The sample holds many counts of this clonotype. This chain uses TRBV11-2 with TRBJ2-3; D remains ambiguous. The CDR3 length is 12 residues. Trimming pared 6 bases from V and 5 bases from J, leaving 9 bases between. From germline, CDR1 is SGHAT and CDR2 FQNNGV. The CDR3 protein is CASRQSGDTQYF. DNA for the CDR3: TGTGCCAGCAGACAGTCCGGAGATACGCAGTATTTT.

This clonotype was recorded at least ten times. This sequence joins TRBV20-1 and TRBJ2-1; D call uncertain. CDR3 length equals 12 residues. The V gene lost 3 bases and the J gene lost 4 bases, with 7 bases spanning the gap. Germline-derived CDR1 and CDR2 are DFQATT and SNEGSKA (reference sequence). The CDR3 nucleotides are TGCAGTGCTAGCGGCGGATACAATGAGCAGTTCTTC. Encoded protein: CSASGGYNEQFF.

This clonotype was observed at least ten times. The chain joins TRBV12-3 or TRBV12-4 to TRBJ2-5, with TRBD2 matching over 13 bases. The CDR3 is 14 amino acids. V lost 6 bases, J lost 5 bases, and 3 bases stayed unmatched. CDR3 bases: TGTGCCAGCAGAGGACTAGCGGGAGAGGAGACCCAGTACTTC. This sequence encodes CASRGLAGEETQYF.

This clonotype was observed a few times. The chain employs TRBV7-9 and TRBJ1-4; 7 positions match TRBD1. The J segment lost 5 bases and the V segment lost 4 bases, leaving 4 bases of the junction unmatched. The germline CDR1 and CDR2 sequences are SEHNR and FQNEAQ (reference sequence). This CDR3 comprises 14 residues. The CDR3 DNA reads TGTGCCAGCAGCTGGACAGGAGAAAATGAAAAACTGTTTTTT. The encoded protein is CASSWTGENEKLFF.

This chain uses TRBV12-3 or TRBV12-4 with TRBJ1-3; D is ambiguous. The CDR3 is made up of 13 amino acids. V was pared by 3 bases and J by 3 bases, with 6 bases between. The CDR3 spells CASSLVDGNTIYF. The CDR3 DNA sequence: TGTGCCAGCAGTTTGGTGGATGGAAACACCATATATTTT.

This clonotype has more than one count but fewer than ten. The J gene is TRBJ1-5, the V gene TRBV12-3 or TRBV12-4; TRBD1 agrees at 9 bases. V was clipped by 5 bases and J by 3 bases; unmatched bases: 8. This CDR3 region has 16 residues. The CDR3 is CASSPRDRADNQPQHF. The CDR3 region has the DNA TGTGCCAGCAGTCCCCGGGACAGGGCTGACAATCAGCCCCAGCATTTT.

The chain has TRBV30 and TRBJ1-1; the D is unclear. Trimming removed 3 bases from V and 4 bases from J, with 6 bases in between. The CDR3 has 11 amino acids. Germline CDR1 GTSNPN, CDR2 SVGIG (reference sequence). CDR3 residues: CAWRMSTEAFF. CDR3 bases: TGTGCCTGGAGAATGAGCACTGAAGCTTTCTTT.

CDR3 amino acids: CASSRKGGWAEAFF. CDR3 in DNA: TGTGCCAGCAGCCGAAAGGGGGGTTGGGCTGAAGCTTTCTTT. The chain employs TRBV5-6 and TRBJ1-1; tentatively, D is TRBD1 (6 bases). Looked up from germline, CDR1 is SGHDT and CDR2 is YYEEEE. This CDR3 has 14 amino acids. With 4 bases removed from V and 6 bases from J, the gap between germline ends came to 16 bases.

This clonotype showed up just a few times. This chain links TRBV7-9 with TRBJ2-7; the match to TRBD1 covers 9 bases. The V segment lost 2 bases and the J segment 2 bases; nucleotides outside the gene matches: 7. Per germline, CDR1 SEHNR and CDR2 FQNEAQ (reference sequence). CDR3 length equals 16 residues. This chain's CDR3 is CASSLMGQGTTYEQYF. The CDR3 DNA reads as TGTGCCAGCAGCTTAATGGGACAGGGCACGACCTACGAGCAGTACTTC. Full variable domain (missing parts from reference TRBV7-9 and TRBJ2-7): DTGVSQNPRHKITKRGQNVTFRCDPISEHNRLYWYRQTLGQGPEFLTYFQNEAQLEKSRLLSDRFSAERPKGSFSTLEIQRTEQGDSAMYLCASSLMGQGTTYEQYFGPGTRLTVT.

The table lists this clonotype with a few counts. The chain recombines TRBV4-1 with TRBJ2-5, with 8 bases matching TRBD2. V lost 0 bases to trimming and J lost 5 bases; unmatched junction nucleotides: 11. The CDR3 contains 17 residues. Germline CDR1 MGHRA, CDR2 YSYEKL. Here the CDR3 reads CASSQEWRGAPGETQYF. The CDR3 DNA reads TGCGCCAGCAGCCAAGAATGGCGGGGGGCGCCTGGGGAGACCCAGTACTTC.

This clonotype was seen a few times. The chain carries TRBV9 and TRBJ1-1; D possibly corresponds to TRBD1 (5 bases). This CDR3 has 16 amino acids. V was clipped by 4 bases and J by 1 base, with 17 bases between them. The germline V gene has CDR1 SGDLS and CDR2 YYNGEE. The CDR3 nucleotides are TGTGCCAGCAGCCCGAACTCCGACAGTCGGAACACTGAAGCTTTCTTT. Translated, it gives CASSPNSDSRNTEAFF. The full variable domain, completed using reference TRBV9 and TRBJ1-1, is DSGVTQTPKHLITATGQRVTLRCSPRSGDLSVYWYQQSLDQGLQFLIQYYNGEERAKGNILERFSAQQFPDLHSELNLSSLELGDSALYFCASSPNSDSRNTEAFFGQGTRLTVV.

The gene calls are TRBV11-2 and TRBJ2-7, with D perhaps matching TRBD1 (6 bases). The CDR3 loop spans 16 amino acids. In germline, CDR1 is SGHAT, CDR2 FQNNGV. V was pared by 6 bases and J by 0 bases, with 18 bases between. The CDR3 DNA is TGTGCCAGCAGTCTCTACCCCGGGACAAACTCCTACGAGCAGTACTTC. Translated, it gives CASSLYPGTNSYEQYF.

This clonotype occurred many times. V usage is TRBV28 and J usage is TRBJ2-1; TRBD2 agrees at 12 bases. Per germline, CDR1 MDHEN and CDR2 SYDVKM. With 6 bases clipped from V and 7 bases from J, the junction kept 4 bases outside the gene matches. The CDR3 is made up of 14 amino acids. In DNA, the CDR3 is TGTGCCAGCAGCCAACTAGCGGGAGGTAATGAGCAGTTCTTC. It codes for CASSQLAGGNEQFF.

The sample holds many counts of this clonotype. The V gene is TRBV3-1, the J gene TRBJ1-2; a weak D match, TRBD1 (5 bases). The V gene's germline CDR1 is LGHDT and CDR2 YNNKEL (reference sequence). V lost 1 base, J lost 4 bases, and 10 bases lay in between. The CDR3 is 14 amino acids. The CDR3 coding sequence is TGTGCCAGCAGCCAAGCCGAGGGGCTCTATGGCTACACCTTC. It yields the protein CASSQAEGLYGYTF.